The entry below describes one TCR beta chain. V shed 7 bases, J shed 1 base, and the junction held 6 bases outside the gene matches. This CDR3 spans 14 amino acids. Germline assignment: CDR1 ENHRY and CDR2 SYGVKD. The data were obtained in a study of blood T cell repertoires in COVID-19. Study as a whole: Collection of acute and convalescent COVID-19 samples took place in the United States, Italy and Spain. T cells, B-cell-depleted T cells, or PBMCs provided the cDNA or gDNA that served as material.

Original data processing: It was from reference gene primer amplification that nucleated cell counts were estimated. The repertoire was sequenced with immunoSEQ multiplex PCR; TCRdb's copy has only in-frame clones and lacks some. The D gene and trimming were derived from the DNA, and the V and J assignments and clone size from that table. The table shows fewer than 110,000 clones, with almost 90% occurring only once. This clonotype was sampled from a human donor in a cohort sampled during active COVID-19. The sample taken for sequencing was peripheral blood. The J gene is TRBJ1-1, the V gene TRBV10-3; TRBD1 matches at 7 bases. CDR3 in DNA: TGTGCCATCACCCAGACAGGGCGGAACACTGAAGCTTTCTTT. The encoded protein is CAITQTGRNTEAFF.